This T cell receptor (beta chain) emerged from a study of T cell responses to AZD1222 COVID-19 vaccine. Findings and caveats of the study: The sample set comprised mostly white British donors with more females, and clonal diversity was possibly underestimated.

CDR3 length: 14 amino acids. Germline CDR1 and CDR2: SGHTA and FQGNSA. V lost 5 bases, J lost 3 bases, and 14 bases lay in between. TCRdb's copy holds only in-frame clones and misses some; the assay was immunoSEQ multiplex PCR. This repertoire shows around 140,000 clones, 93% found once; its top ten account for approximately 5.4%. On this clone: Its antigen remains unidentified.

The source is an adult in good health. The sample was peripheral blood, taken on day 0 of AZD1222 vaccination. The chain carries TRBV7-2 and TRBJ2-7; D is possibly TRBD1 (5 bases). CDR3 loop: CASSNTGINYEQYF. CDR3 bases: TGTGCCAGCAGCAATACAGGAATCAACTACGAGCAGTACTTC. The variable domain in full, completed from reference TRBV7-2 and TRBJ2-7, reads GAGVSQSPSNKVTEKGKDVELRCDPISGHTALYWYRQSLGQGLEFLIYFQGNSAPDKSGLPSDRFSAERTGGSVSTLTIQRTQQEDSAVYLCASSNTGINYEQYFGPGTRLTVT.